These 14 T cell receptor beta chains came from one sample sequenced in a study of beta chain features in type 1 diabetes (dated by TCRdb to between 2017 and 2018). To prepare the library, the immunoSEQ multiplex PCR assay was applied. The High Capacity cDNA Reverse Transcription Kit was used to reverse transcribe all of the isolated RNA, meaning that expressed TCRB transcripts were what got sequenced. TCRdb took this table from immuneACCESS and kept in-frame rearrangements with V and J called. Such tables lack part of the clones; where checked against another copy, unresolved V genes explain under half of the gap, and the rest is unexplained. In this sample the table shows about 330,000 clones, 9.5% to 12% of which occur a single time. Roughly 0.014% of the sample goes to the ten largest clones. Sequenced material: naive CD4+ T cells from blood. Taken with the paper, the label for cell subset or site translates to: true naive CD4+ T cells. The receptors derive from a woman aged 25 to 45 in good health.

The sample holds a few counts of this clone. The CDR3 sequence: CASTGTLNTGELFF. The CDR3 DNA is TGTGCCTCGACAGGTACCCTAAACACCGGGGAGCTGTTTTTT. The V gene is TRBV2, the J gene TRBJ2-2, with D perhaps TRBD1 (6 bases). CDR1 is SNHLY and CDR2 is FYNNEI in the germline V gene. The CDR3 is 14 residues long. Trimming stripped 11 bases from V and 2 bases from J, with 15 bases between.

J is TRBJ2-7 and V is TRBV2; 8 positions match TRBD1. CDR1 SNHLY and CDR2 FYNNEI come from the germline V gene. V dropped 3 bases and J dropped 7; count of bases not matched to a gene: 11. This CDR3 has 15 amino acids. The CDR3 sequence: CASSEKTTGGEEQYF. The DNA of the CDR3 is TGTGCCAGCAGTGAGAAAACTACAGGGGGTGAGGAGCAGTACTTC. Together with reference TRBV2 and TRBJ2-7, the CDR3 gives the full variable domain: EPEVTQTPSHQVTQMGQEVILRCVPISNHLYFYWYRQILGQKVEFLVSFYNNEISEKSEIFDDQFSVERPDGSNFTLKIRSTKLEDSAMYFCASSEKTTGGEEQYFGPGTRLTVT.

This clone was seen only a few times. The chain recombines TRBV29-1 with TRBJ1-1; maybe TRBD1 (6 bases). The CDR3 totals 12 residues. V was clipped by 6 bases and J by 5 bases, with 13 bases between them. CDR1 SQVTM and CDR2 ANQGSEA come from the germline V gene. CDR3 sequence (DNA): TGCAGCGTACGACAGGTTTTGACTGAAGCTTTCTTT. Translating gives CSVRQVLTEAFF.

The V gene is TRBV13, the J gene TRBJ1-4, with TRBD1 as a possible D gene (6 bases). CDR1 PRHDT and CDR2 FYEKMQ come from the germline V gene (reference sequence). Trimming removed 2 bases at V and 13 bases at J, with 11 bases between. This CDR3 has 12 amino acids. The CDR3 protein is CASSLHTGLLFF. DNA for the CDR3: TGTGCCAGCAGCTTACATACAGGGCTACTGTTTTTT.

The chain combines TRBV2 with TRBJ2-3, with D unresolved. V lost 3 bases, J lost 1 base, and 5 bases lay in between. From germline, CDR1 is SNHLY and CDR2 FYNNEI. There are 13 residues in the CDR3. The CDR3 region has the DNA TGTGCCAGCAGTGATGAGCGCACAGATACGCAGTATTTT. Residues: CASSDERTDTQYF.

This sequence joins TRBV28 and TRBJ2-7; possible D gene TRBD2, 5 bases. Germline CDR1 is MDHEN and CDR2 is SYDVKM. The CDR3 has 16 amino acids. Trimming cost V 4 bases and J 0 bases, with 16 bases left between them. CDR3 amino acids: CASSSFLRESSYEQYF. DNA for the CDR3: TGTGCCAGCAGTTCATTTTTGAGGGAGAGCTCCTACGAGCAGTACTTC. Supplemented by reference TRBV28 and TRBJ2-7, the full variable domain reads DVKVTQSSRYLVKRTGEKVFLECVQDMDHENMFWYRQDPGLGLRLIYFSYDVKMKEKGDIPEGYSVSREKKERFSLILESASTNQTSMYLCASSSFLRESSYEQYFGPGTRLTVT.

This chain links TRBV6-5 with TRBJ2-5; D perhaps matches TRBD2 (6 bases). The germline V gene encodes CDR1 MNHEY and CDR2 SVGAGI. The CDR3 is 14 residues long. Trimming took 4 bases from V and 5 from J, leaving 14 bases between them. This CDR3 is CASSFGETSETQYF. Here the CDR3 DNA reads TGTGCCAGCAGTTTTGGGGAAACTAGCGAGACCCAGTACTTC.

This clone was seen a few times. Other nucleotide sequences from this sample produce the same CDR3. The chain combines TRBV30 with TRBJ1-5; D remains unclear. From germline, CDR1 is GTSNPN and CDR2 SVGIG (reference sequence). This CDR3 has 12 residues. With 2 bases removed from V and 1 base from J, the gap between germline ends came to 3 bases. The CDR3 loop reads CAWSSSNQPQHF. The CDR3 region has the DNA TGTGCCTGGAGTTCGAGCAATCAGCCCCAGCATTTT. Full variable domain (outside the CDR3, taken from reference TRBV30 and TRBJ1-5): SQTIHQWPATLVQPVGSPLSLECTVEGTSNPNLYWYRQAAGRGLQLLFYSVGIGQISSEVPQNLSASRPQDRQFILSSKKLLLSDSGFYLCAWSSSNQPQHFGDGTRLSIL.

This clone was seen only a few times. V usage is TRBV29-1 and J usage is TRBJ2-1, with 8 positions matching TRBD2. CDR3 length equals 13 residues. Germline values: CDR1 SQVTM, CDR2 ANQGSEA. The V segment lost 7 bases and the J segment 8 bases; nucleotides outside the gene matches: 10. The CDR3 DNA follows: TGCAGCGCCACGTCCGGGAGGGCGGATGAGCAGTTCTTC. The encoded protein is CSATSGRADEQFF.

The table lists this clone with a few counts. The chain joins TRBV4-3 to TRBJ2-7; D possibly corresponds to TRBD1 (6 bases). CDR1 is LGHNA and CDR2 is YSLEER in the germline V gene. The CDR3 is 15 amino acids. Trimming shortened V by 3 bases and J by 1 base, and 13 bases separated the two germline ends. This CDR3 is CASSQSGQKSYEQYF. CDR3 DNA: TGCGCCAGCAGCCAGAGCGGACAGAAATCCTACGAGCAGTACTTC.

The table lists this clone with a few counts. The gene calls are TRBV6-5 and TRBJ2-7, with D unclear. V lost 2 bases, J lost 1 base, and 6 bases lay in between. This CDR3 is built from 13 residues. Germline CDR1 is MNHEY and CDR2 is SVGAGI. Here the CDR3 reads CASSYPESYEQYF. CDR3 DNA: TGTGCCAGCAGTTACCCAGAATCCTACGAGCAGTACTTC.

The chain recombines TRBV9 with TRBJ2-7; TRBD2 matches at 9 bases. The CDR3 contains 18 residues. The J segment lost 1 base and the V segment lost 0 bases, leaving 11 bases of the junction unmatched. Per the germline V gene, CDR1 is SGDLS and CDR2 is YYNGEE. The CDR3 DNA reads TGTGCCAGCAGCGTAGGATTAGCGGGAGACCCCATATCCTACGAGCAGTACTTC. Protein product: CASSVGLAGDPISYEQYF.

This chain uses TRBV7-3 with TRBJ2-5; 11 bases line up with TRBD1. V shed 2 bases, J shed 5 bases, and the junction held 4 bases outside the gene matches. This CDR3 contains 15 residues. CDR1 is SGHTA and CDR2 is FQGTGA in the germline V gene. The CDR3 nucleotides are TGTGCCAGCAGCTTAGGGACAGGGGGGATGGAGACCCAGTACTTC. This encodes CASSLGTGGMETQYF.

The chain recombines TRBV5-1 with TRBJ2-3; D gene unclear. This CDR3 has 14 residues. V was shortened by 5 bases and J by 1 base, with 11 bases between the two germline ends. Germline V gene data show CDR1 as SGHRS and CDR2 as YFSETQ. The CDR3 nucleotides read TGCGCCAGCAGTGGCTCCATGGGCACAGATACGCAGTATTTT. Amino acids: CASSGSMGTDTQYF.